What follows describes a single T cell receptor beta chain. Its antigen is still unknown. Measured with immunoSEQ multiplex PCR; TCRdb has only the in-frame clones, and not every one. The sample includes a few thousand clones, around a fifth of them seen just once. V shed 3 bases and J shed 4 bases, with 6 bases lying between them. This CDR3 is 12 amino acids long. Germline V gene lookup returns CDR1 LNHDA and CDR2 SQIVND (reference sequence). The sample originates from a study of sequential checkpoint blockade in melanoma. Study-wide results and caveats: Clinical benefit was about 30 times likelier when tumor T-cell fraction and clonality increased.

Treatment indicated: randomized to nivolumab then ipilimumab (arm A) or the reverse (arm B). The chain employs TRBV19 and TRBJ2-5; D gene ambiguous. Sequences were derived from tumor tissue (inferred from file names), sampled from a patient given nivolumab and ipilimumab in sequence. This TCR was sampled from a human donor with melanoma. The CDR3 DNA reads as TGTGCCAGTAGTATTAAGGGAGAGACCCAGTACTTC. Amino acid sequence: CASSIKGETQYF.